These T cell receptor beta chains were read from a single sample in a study of response to subunit inactivated influenza vaccine. Using its own MiXCR run on the RT-PCR reads, TCRdb lists one record per CDR3 protein. The sample holds about 520,000 distinct CDR3 sequences, 6.5% to 8% seen once. The sample was PBMCs from blood, taken 23 months after vaccination. These receptors all come from a man between 45 and 75 years old who received an inactivated influenza vaccine. Each CDR3 is given with its conserved first and last residue. Each record gives: J gene, clone size, D gene, V gene, CDR3 DNA, CDR3 protein. D genes are given only for firm matches. A row's size may be missing; if present it is once, few, many or a size class.

TRBJ2-1	many	.	TRBV7-2	TGTGCCAGCAGCTCAAACACAGGCGGGTCCTACAATGAGCAGTTCTTC	CASSSNTGGSYNEQFF
TRBJ1-2	.	.	TRBV12-3/TRBV12-4	TGTGCCAGCAGATATGGGGCCCAATCTGGCTACACCTTC	CASRYGAQSGYTF
TRBJ2-1	many	.	TRBV29-1	TGCAGCGTTGAAATGGTACCCTCCTACAATGAGCAGTTCTTC	CSVEMVPSYNEQFF
TRBJ1-2	.	.	TRBV20-1	TGCAGTGCTAGACGCATTAACTATGGCTACACCTTC	CSARRINYGYTF
TRBJ2-1	many	TRBD1	TRBV29-1	TGCAGCGTTGTAAAGGGGGCGAATGAGCAGTTCTTC	CSVVKGANEQFF
TRBJ2-3	.	TRBD1	TRBV7-9	TGTGCCAGCAGCATCACAGGGGCGGGAGATACGCAGTATTTT	CASSITGAGDTQYF
TRBJ2-1	.	TRBD2	TRBV3-1	TGTGCCAGCAGTTTCGGGGGGACTAGCGGGAGAAGGCCCTACAATGAGCAGTTCTTC	CASSFGGTSGRRPYNEQFF
TRBJ2-7	.	TRBD1	TRBV18	TGTGCCAGCTCACCCGTAGGACAGGGCGAGCAGTACTTC	CASSPVGQGEQYF
TRBJ1-1	many	.	TRBV7-2	TGTGCCAGCAGCTTAGCGGGGGGGGCTGAAGCTTTCTTT	CASSLAGGAEAFF
TRBJ2-3	.	.	TRBV27	TGTGCCAGCAGAGAAGGGTCCTCAAGCACAGATACGCAGTATTTT	CASREGSSSTDTQYF
TRBJ1-1	.	.	TRBV20-1	TGCAGTGCTAAAGACCCCGACGGCACTGAAGCTTTCTTT	CSAKDPDGTEAFF
TRBJ2-5	.	TRBD2	TRBV3-1	TGTGCCTCCTGCTCTTCGCTAGCGGGGGGCTACCTGTACCAAGAGACCCAGTACTTC	CASCSSLAGGYLYQETQYF
TRBJ2-4	many	.	TRBV15	TGTGCCACCAGCAGAGCCGGAGTCGCTAAAAACATTCAGTACTTC	CATSRAGVAKNIQYF
TRBJ2-4	many	.	TRBV29-1	TGCAGCGTTCAGAGCGGAGCCAAAAACATTCAGTACTTC	CSVQSGAKNIQYF
TRBJ2-5	few	TRBD1	TRBV28	TGTGCCAGCAGTTCCACTACAGGGGCGCAAGAGACCCAGTACTTC	CASSSTTGAQETQYF
TRBJ1-5	many	.	TRBV20-1	TGCAGTGCTTCTGACAGGTCCGGGCAGCCCCAGCATTTT	CSASDRSGQPQHF
TRBJ2-3	few	.	TRBV20-1	TGCAGTGCTAGAGATTCCCAACGCCCCACAGATACGCAGTATTTT	CSARDSQRPTDTQYF
TRBJ2-1	few	TRBD2	TRBV20-1	TGCAGTGCTAGAGATCGAGATTGGGCGGGGGACAATGAGCAGTTCTTC	CSARDRDWAGDNEQFF
TRBJ2-7	.	TRBD1	TRBV12-3/TRBV12-4	TGTGCCAGCAGTTCCGCCGGGACAGGGAGGCGCGAGCAGTACTTC	CASSSAGTGRREQYF
TRBJ2-7	.	.	TRBV27	TGTGCCAGCAGCCGCAAACCCGGCAGGGCCTACGAGCAGTACTTC	CASSRKPGRAYEQYF
TRBJ2-1	few	.	TRBV11-2	TGTGCCAGCAGCTTAGGCCCCAATGAGTTCTTC	CASSLGPNEFF
TRBJ2-1	few	TRBD2	TRBV20-1	TGCAGTGCTCCAGCCGGACTAGCGGTGAGCGATGAGCAGTTCTTC	CSAPAGLAVSDEQFF
TRBJ1-5	.	.	TRBV20-1	TGCAGTGCGTATCAGGGGATAAGGGGGAGCAATCAGCCCCAGCATTTT	CSAYQGIRGSNQPQHF
TRBJ1-1	.	.	TRBV7-9	TGTGCCAGCAGCTTTTTCGAGGACTCTGAAGCTTTCTTT	CASSFFEDSEAFF
TRBJ2-7	.	TRBD2	TRBV20-1	TGCAGTGCTAGCCCCCTAGGCGGGAGCTACGAGCAGTACTTC	CSASPLGGSYEQYF